These 13 T cell receptor beta chains were all obtained from the same sample, sequenced in a study of yellow fever vaccine responses in identical twins. One entry per CDR3 protein, called by TCRdb with MiXCR from the RT-PCR reads. The sample carries roughly 1,500 distinct CDR3 sequences, roughly 85% recorded once. The starting material was T cells from blood (PBMCs), unsorted or a sorted subset (not recorded which), obtained before or after yellow fever vaccination (not recorded which). The receptors stem from a young woman who received the yellow fever vaccine.

This clonotype was picked up one time. The chain is built from TRBV15 and TRBJ2-2; 8 bases fit TRBD1. The CDR3 is 15 residues long. With V trimmed by 0 bases and J by 4 bases, 1 base remained unmatched. Germline-derived CDR1 and CDR2 are LNHNV and YYDKDF (reference sequence). The CDR3 loop is CATSRDRGPTGELFF. For the CDR3, the DNA is TGTGCCACCAGCAGAGACAGGGGGCCCACCGGGGAGCTGTTTTTT. Complete variable domain (other parts from reference TRBV15 and TRBJ2-2): DAMVIQNPRYQVTQFGKPVTLSCSQTLNHNVMYWYQQKSSQAPKLLFHYYDKDFNNEADTPDNFQSRRPNTSFCFLDIRSPGLGDTAMYLCATSRDRGPTGELFFGEGSRLTVL.

The J gene is TRBJ2-1, the V gene TRBV18; D gene unclear. V lost 5 bases, J lost 7 bases, and 9 bases lay in between. The CDR3 runs 12 residues. Germline CDR1 is KGHSH and CDR2 is LQKENI. DNA of the CDR3: TGTGCCAGCTCAGTTGACGGAAATGAGCAGTTCTTC. Translating it yields CASSVDGNEQFF.

The V gene is TRBV5-6, the J gene TRBJ2-5; a weak D match, TRBD1 (6 bases). This CDR3 comprises 14 residues. V lost 0 bases to trimming and J lost 11 bases, with 17 bases between them. The germline V gene has CDR1 SGHDT and CDR2 YYEEEE. The CDR3 bases are TGTGCCAGCAGCTTGGCCCCAGGGCTGGGGACACAGTACTTC. Translated: CASSLAPGLGTQYF.

CDR3 protein: CASSQGGQETQYF. The DNA for the CDR3 is TGCGCCAGCAGCCAAGGCGGACAAGAGACCCAGTACTTC. J is TRBJ2-5 and V is TRBV4-1; D is unclear. V gave up 1 base and J gave up 2 bases, with 5 bases separating them. CDR3 length: 13 residues. Looked up from germline, CDR1 is MGHRA and CDR2 is YSYEKL.

This chain links TRBV4-3 with TRBJ2-7; D is tentatively TRBD1 or TRBD2 (7 bases each). This CDR3 is 15 amino acids long. Germline CDR1 reads LGHNA; CDR2 reads YSLEER. Trimming removed 0 bases at V and 0 bases at J, with 9 bases between. In nucleotides, the CDR3 is TGCGCCAGCAGCCAAGACAGGGGGGGCTCCTACGAGCAGTACTTC. Translating gives CASSQDRGGSYEQYF.

The V call is TRBV10-1, the J call TRBJ2-7; TRBD1 aligns across 11 bases. The CDR3 has 14 amino acids. The V segment lost 3 bases and the J segment 3 bases; nucleotides outside the gene matches: 1. The germline gives CDR1 WNHNN, CDR2 SYGVQD (reference sequence). The CDR3 DNA is TGCGCCAGCAGTGACGGGACAGGGGGCTACGAGCAGTACTTC. Translation gives CASSDGTGGYEQYF.

This clonotype is a singleton in its sample. V is TRBV6-5 and J is TRBJ2-3; D gene unclear. Per germline, CDR1 MNHEY and CDR2 SVGAGI. V was cut by 4 bases and J by 4 bases, with 3 bases left in between. The CDR3 consists of 11 residues. Here the CDR3 reads CASSWADTQYF. The CDR3 DNA is TGTGCCAGCAGTTGGGCAGATACGCAGTATTTT.

This clonotype is a singleton in its sample. The chain employs TRBV24-1 and TRBJ1-1; D not certain. CDR1 is KGHDR, CDR2 SFDVKD, per germline. Deletions cut 2 bases from V and 2 bases from J, with 14 bases between. The CDR3 is 16 residues long. Here the CDR3 reads CATSDSHSQINTEAFF. The CDR3 DNA sequence: TGTGCCACCAGTGATTCGCACAGCCAAATAAACACTGAAGCTTTCTTT.

The chain carries TRBV10-3 and TRBJ2-5; 9 bases line up with TRBD2. Germline V CDR1 and CDR2: ENHRY, SYGVKD. The V and J ends lost 0 bases and 1 base, in that order; junction bases with no gene match: 3. This CDR3 spans 16 amino acids. CDR3 region: CAISESRLAAQETQYF. The DNA for the CDR3 is TGTGCCATCAGTGAGTCTCGACTAGCGGCCCAAGAGACCCAGTACTTC.

The chain uses TRBV2 and TRBJ2-3, with TRBD2 matching 10 bases. Germline V gene lookup returns CDR1 SNHLY and CDR2 FYNNEI. The junction had 5 bases not matched to a gene; V was cut back by 1 base and J by 7 bases. The CDR3 is 15 amino acids. CDR3 residues: CASSEEAGGLYTQYF. As DNA, the CDR3 is TGTGCCAGCAGTGAAGAAGCGGGGGGGCTATATACGCAGTATTTT.

V usage is TRBV4-1 and J usage is TRBJ1-1, with D maybe TRBD1 (5 bases). The CDR3 loop spans 15 amino acids. Trimming stripped 1 base from V and 0 bases from J, with 9 bases between. The germline CDR1 and CDR2 sequences are MGHRA and YSYEKL. The CDR3 bases are TGCGCCAGCAGCCAAGCTCGGGGCATGAACACTGAAGCTTTCTTT. Amino acid sequence: CASSQARGMNTEAFF.

The chain uses TRBV12-3 or TRBV12-4 and TRBJ1-2, with D hard to call. The CDR3 is made up of 13 amino acids. V lost 3 bases to trimming and J lost 4 bases, with 9 bases between them. In nucleotides, the CDR3 is TGTGCCAGCAGTTTTGGGCCAACCTATGGCTACACCTTC. This encodes CASSFGPTYGYTF.

V gene TRBV7-3 combines with J gene TRBJ2-1, with TRBD1 identical over 9 bases. Unmatched junction bases numbered 7, after V lost 1 base and J lost 9 bases. This CDR3 is 15 amino acids long. Germline V gene data show CDR1 as SGHTA and CDR2 as FQGTGA. CDR3 nucleotides: TGTGCCAGCAGCTTAATGACAGGGGGGATAGGTGAGCAGTTCTTC. Translated: CASSLMTGGIGEQFF.